The 20 T cell receptor beta chains in this list originate from one sample, sequenced in a study of CD8 T cells in Susac syndrome. An amount of RNA that ranged from roughly 0.45 to 1 ug was reverse transcribed with random hexamers. TCRdb recomputed calls from the immunoSEQ multiplex PCR reads with MiXCR, one row per CDR3 protein. The sample has some 130,000 distinct CDR3 sequences; around nine tenths are singletons. Sample: CD8+ T cells from PBMCs. Receptor source: a human donor with multiple sclerosis.

The chain couples TRBV29-1 to TRBJ2-7; D not resolved. Germline V gene lookup returns CDR1 SQVTM and CDR2 ANQGSEA. The CDR3 sequence is 12 residues long. V was pared by 5 bases and J by 3 bases, with 11 bases between. The CDR3 nucleotides are TGCAGCGTTCTCTGGCGGAACTACGAGCAGTACTTC. It yields the protein CSVLWRNYEQYF.

The rearrangement links TRBV2 to TRBJ1-2; possibly TRBD1 for D (6 bases). This CDR3 comprises 15 residues. V lost 6 bases to trimming and J lost 11 bases, with 25 bases between them. Germline CDR1 and CDR2: SNHLY and FYNNEI. The CDR3 region has the DNA TGTGCCAGCAGCGCAACAGGGTTGTCTGACTTGGGGTACACCTTC. It is translated as CASSATGLSDLGYTF.

This chain connects TRBV21-1 to TRBJ2-3; whether TRBD2, the table's D call, matches the DNA was not checked. TRBV21-1 is labeled a pseudogene. The CDR3 extends over 14 amino acids. CDR3 amino acids: CASRASGNTDTQYF. As DNA, the CDR3 is TGTGCCAGCAGGGCTAGCGGGAACACAGATACGCAGTATTTT.

This clonotype was seen just once. The CDR3 DNA follows: TGTGCCACAACTAGCGGGACGGGTGTAGATACGCAGTATTTT. Translating it yields CATTSGTGVDTQYF. J is TRBJ2-3 and V is TRBV15; 10 nucleotides align to TRBD2. The V segment lost 9 bases and the J segment 5 bases; nucleotides outside the gene matches: 8. The length of the CDR3 is 14 residues. The germline CDR1 and CDR2 sequences are LNHNV and YYDKDF (reference sequence).

The chain has TRBV29-1 and TRBJ1-2; D possibly corresponds to TRBD1 (6 bases). Trimming stripped 4 bases from V and 8 bases from J, with 23 bases between. The CDR3 runs 15 residues. CDR1 is SQVTM, CDR2 ANQGSEA, per germline. This CDR3 reads CSVVAFGEQGLGYTF. In DNA form, the CDR3 reads TGCAGCGTTGTCGCGTTTGGGGAACAGGGCCTAGGCTACACCTTC.

This chain connects TRBV15 to TRBJ2-7; TRBD1 matches at 8 bases. In germline, CDR1 is LNHNV, CDR2 YYDKDF (reference sequence). The CDR3 covers 14 residues. With V trimmed by 5 bases and J by 5 bases, 8 bases remained unmatched. The CDR3 spells CATSGRQGADEQYF. DNA for the CDR3: TGTGCCACCAGCGGGAGGCAGGGGGCGGACGAGCAGTACTTC.

The rearrangement links TRBV28 to TRBJ2-7; a weak D match, TRBD1 (6 bases). V shed 6 bases and J shed 4 bases, with 13 bases lying between them. Germline CDR1 reads MDHEN; CDR2 reads SYDVKM. The CDR3 loop spans 13 amino acids. The CDR3 reads CASRRTDSYEQYF. DNA of the CDR3: TGTGCCAGCAGACGGACAGATTCATACGAGCAGTACTTC.

This clonotype was picked up one time. The rearrangement joins TRBV6-5 to TRBJ2-5, with D perhaps matching TRBD1 (5 bases). V gave up 5 bases and J gave up 7 bases, with 17 bases separating them. The CDR3 extends over 14 amino acids. The V gene's germline CDR1 is MNHEY and CDR2 SVGAGI. As DNA, the CDR3 is TGTGCCAGCAGTCCGACCCTGTATCAGGGGACCCAGTACTTC. Its translation: CASSPTLYQGTQYF.

V gene TRBV19 combines with J gene TRBJ2-7; the match to TRBD1 covers 9 bases. CDR3 length: 14 amino acids. Trimming took 5 bases from V and 4 from J; bases not matched to a gene: 6. The germline V gene has CDR1 LNHDA and CDR2 SQIVND (reference sequence). The CDR3 nucleotides are TGTGCCAGTAGTCAGACAGGGGGAATATACGAGCAGTACTTC. It translates to CASSQTGGIYEQYF.

The CDR3 nucleotides are TGTGCCAGCAGCCAAGATATCGCTAGCGGGGGAGATGAGCAGTTCTTC. Translated, it gives CASSQDIASGGDEQFF. The chain has TRBV3-1 and TRBJ2-1, with 10 bases fitting TRBD2. Germline values: CDR1 LGHDT, CDR2 YNNKEL (reference sequence). V shed 0 bases and J 8 bases; nucleotides not matched to a gene: 7. This CDR3 comprises 16 residues.

J is TRBJ2-7 and V is TRBV18; D is uncertain. V lost 1 base to trimming and J lost 4 bases, with 11 bases between them. The germline V gene encodes CDR1 KGHSH and CDR2 LQKENI. This CDR3 spans 14 amino acids. CDR3 sequence reads: CASSPLDTLYEQYF. The CDR3 DNA reads as TGTGCCAGCTCACCACTAGACACCTTATACGAGCAGTACTTC.

V and J are TRBV13 and TRBJ2-1; D remains unclear. V was clipped by 5 bases and J by 2 bases, with 10 bases between them. CDR1 and CDR2 from the germline V gene are PRHDT and FYEKMQ (reference sequence). The CDR3 contains 14 residues. The CDR3 protein is CASSQGYPYNEQFF. The CDR3 DNA is TGTGCCAGCAGCCAAGGATATCCCTACAATGAGCAGTTCTTC.

The chain recombines TRBV12-3 or TRBV12-4 with TRBJ1-1, with D maybe TRBD1 (5 bases). CDR3 size: 12 residues. The V and J ends lost 8 bases and 0 bases respectively, with 7 bases between them. CDR3 protein: CASAGMNTEAFF. As DNA, the CDR3 is TGTGCCAGCGCAGGGATGAACACTGAAGCTTTCTTT.

This rearrangement joins TRBV30 to TRBJ2-1; TRBD1 or TRBD2 may be the D gene (5 bases each). V was cut by 0 bases and J by 12 bases, with 12 bases left in between. The CDR3 contains 12 residues. Germline V gene sequence: CDR1 GTSNPN, CDR2 SVGIG (reference sequence). CDR3 coding DNA: TGTGCCTGGAGTGTGGGGCTAGAGGGGCAGTTCTTC. Protein product: CAWSVGLEGQFF.

The rearrangement links TRBV6-5 to TRBJ1-2, with D maybe TRBD1 (5 bases). The ends were cut back, 2 bases at V and 8 bases at J, with 9 bases in the middle. CDR3 length: 12 residues. Germline-derived CDR1 and CDR2 are MNHEY and SVGAGI. CDR3 sequence: CASSYPGYGYTF. The CDR3 DNA follows: TGTGCCAGCAGTTACCCAGGGTACGGCTACACCTTC.

The gene calls are TRBV15 and TRBJ2-7; D may be TRBD2 (6 bases). V was pared by 1 base and J by 1 base, with 17 bases between. CDR3 length: 17 amino acids. The germline gives CDR1 LNHNV, CDR2 YYDKDF (reference sequence). CDR3: CATSRAFGLALSYEQYF. In DNA form, the CDR3 reads TGTGCCACCAGCAGAGCCTTTGGGCTAGCGTTATCCTACGAGCAGTACTTC.

The chain couples TRBV19 to TRBJ2-1; D gene ambiguous. The germline V and J ends were trimmed by 3 bases and 6 bases, with 9 bases remaining between them. The germline gives CDR1 LNHDA, CDR2 SQIVND (reference sequence). The CDR3 runs 13 residues. The CDR3 region is CASSIGPFNEQFF. The CDR3 DNA is TGTGCCAGTAGTATCGGGCCCTTCAATGAGCAGTTCTTC.

V is TRBV3-1 and J is TRBJ1-2, with 8 bases aligning to TRBD1. With V trimmed by 4 bases and J by 4 bases, 5 bases remained unmatched. There are 14 residues in the CDR3. Germline V gene data show CDR1 as LGHDT and CDR2 as YNNKEL (reference sequence). DNA for the CDR3: TGTGCCAGCAGCCTAACAGGGGGGCTCTATGGCTACACCTTC. This sequence encodes CASSLTGGLYGYTF.

Concerning this clonotype: At one of its ends the junction is not consistent with the germline gene, which may arise from a read error. V is TRBV29-1 and J is TRBJ1-1; TRBD1 might be the D (5 bases). This CDR3 comprises 13 residues. Per the germline V gene, CDR1 is SQVTM and CDR2 is ANQGSEA. Here the CDR3 reads CSVEGGEGTEVFF. DNA for the CDR3: TGCAGCGTTGAAGGGGGGGAGGGCACTGAAGTTTTCTTT.

The chain links TRBV7-9 to TRBJ2-2; D may be TRBD1 or TRBD2 (5 bases each). Germline V lookup: CDR1 SEHNR, CDR2 FQNEAQ (reference sequence). Trimming cost V 6 bases and J 0 bases, with 14 bases left between them. This CDR3 has 16 amino acids. The CDR3, as DNA: TGTGCCAGCAGGCCTACCGGGACGGCGAACACCGGGGAGCTGTTTTTT. This encodes CASRPTGTANTGELFF.